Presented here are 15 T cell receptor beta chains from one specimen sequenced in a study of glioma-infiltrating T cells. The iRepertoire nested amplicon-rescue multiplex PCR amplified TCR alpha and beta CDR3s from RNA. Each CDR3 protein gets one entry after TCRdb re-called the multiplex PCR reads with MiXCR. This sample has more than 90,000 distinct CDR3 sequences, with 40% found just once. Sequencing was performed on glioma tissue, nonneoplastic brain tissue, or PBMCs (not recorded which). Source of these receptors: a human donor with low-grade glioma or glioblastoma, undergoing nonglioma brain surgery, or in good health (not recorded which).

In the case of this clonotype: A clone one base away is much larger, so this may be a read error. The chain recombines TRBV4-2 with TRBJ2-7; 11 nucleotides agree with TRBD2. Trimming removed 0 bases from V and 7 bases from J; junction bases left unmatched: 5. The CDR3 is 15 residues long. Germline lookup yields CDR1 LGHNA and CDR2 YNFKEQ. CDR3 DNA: TGTGCCAGCAGCCAAGAAACTAGCGGGGGTTTTGAGCAGTACTTC. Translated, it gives CASSQETSGGFEQYF.

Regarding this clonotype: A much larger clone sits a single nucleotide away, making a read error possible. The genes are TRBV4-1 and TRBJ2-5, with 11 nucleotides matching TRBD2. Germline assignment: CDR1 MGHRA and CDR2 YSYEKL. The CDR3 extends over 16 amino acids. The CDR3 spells CASSLATSGGTETHYF. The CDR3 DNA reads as TGCGCCAGCAGCTTGGCTACTAGCGGGGGAACGGAGACCCACTACTTC.

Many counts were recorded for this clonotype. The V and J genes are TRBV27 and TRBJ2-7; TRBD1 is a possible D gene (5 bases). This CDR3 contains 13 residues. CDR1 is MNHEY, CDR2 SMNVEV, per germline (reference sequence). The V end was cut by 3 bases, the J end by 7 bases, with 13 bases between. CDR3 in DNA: TGTGCCAGCAGTTTGGGGCGCAATGGGGAGCAGTACTTC. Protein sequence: CASSLGRNGEQYF.

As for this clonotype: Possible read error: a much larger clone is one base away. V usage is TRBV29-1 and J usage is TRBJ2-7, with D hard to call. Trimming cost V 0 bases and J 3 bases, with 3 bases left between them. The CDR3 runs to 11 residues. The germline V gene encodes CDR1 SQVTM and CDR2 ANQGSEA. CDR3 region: CSVEEGYEQYF. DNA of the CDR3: TGCAGCGTTGAAGAGGGCTACGAGCAGTACTTC.

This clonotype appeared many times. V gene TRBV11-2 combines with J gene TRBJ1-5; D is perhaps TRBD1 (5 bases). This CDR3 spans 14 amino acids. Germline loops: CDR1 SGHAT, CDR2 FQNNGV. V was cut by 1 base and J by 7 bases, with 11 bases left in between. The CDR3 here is CASSLAGREQPQHF. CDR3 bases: TGTGCCAGCAGCTTAGCAGGGCGGGAGCAGCCCCAGCATTTT.

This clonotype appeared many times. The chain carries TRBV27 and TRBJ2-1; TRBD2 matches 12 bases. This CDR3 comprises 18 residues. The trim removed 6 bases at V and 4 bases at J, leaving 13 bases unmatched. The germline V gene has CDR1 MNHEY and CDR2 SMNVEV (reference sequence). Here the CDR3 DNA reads TGTGCCAGCAGAACGCTTTCTCTAGCGGGAGGGCGGTACAATGAGCAGTTCTTC. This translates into CASRTLSLAGGRYNEQFF.

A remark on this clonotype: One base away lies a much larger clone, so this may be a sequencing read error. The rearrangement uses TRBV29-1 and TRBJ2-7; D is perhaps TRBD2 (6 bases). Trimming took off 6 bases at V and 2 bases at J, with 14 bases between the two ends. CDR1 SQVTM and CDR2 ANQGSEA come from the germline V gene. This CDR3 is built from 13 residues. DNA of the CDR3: TGCAGCGTCCGACTAGTGGCAACCTACGAGCAGTACTTC. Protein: CSVRLVATYEQYF.

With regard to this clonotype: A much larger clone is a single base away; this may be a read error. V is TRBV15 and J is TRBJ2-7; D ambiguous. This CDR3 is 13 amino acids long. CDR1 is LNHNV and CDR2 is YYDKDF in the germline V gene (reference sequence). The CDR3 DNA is TGTGCCACCAGCAGAGGTGGGGTCTACGGGCAGTACTTC. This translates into CATSRGGVYGQYF. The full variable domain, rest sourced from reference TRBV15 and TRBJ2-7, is DAMVIQNPRYQVTQFGKPVTLSCSQTLNHNVMYWYQQKSSQAPKLLFHYYDKDFNNEADTPDNFQSRRPNTSFCFLDIRSPGLGDTAMYLCATSRGGVYGQYFGPGTRLTVT.

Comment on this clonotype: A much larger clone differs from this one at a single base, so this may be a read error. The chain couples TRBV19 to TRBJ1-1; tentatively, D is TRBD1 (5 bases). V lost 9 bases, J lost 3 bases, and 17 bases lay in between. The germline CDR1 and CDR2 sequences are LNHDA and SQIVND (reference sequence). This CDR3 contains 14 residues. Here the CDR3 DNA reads TGTGCCAGAAGCTACGGGGCGTGGGACACTGAAGCTTTCTTT. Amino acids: CARSYGAWDTEAFF.

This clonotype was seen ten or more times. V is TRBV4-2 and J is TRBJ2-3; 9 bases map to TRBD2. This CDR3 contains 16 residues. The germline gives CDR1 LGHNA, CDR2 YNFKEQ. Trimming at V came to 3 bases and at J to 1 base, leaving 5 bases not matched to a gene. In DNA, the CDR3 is TGTGCCAGCAGCCATATGATAGCGGGAGGCACAGATACGCAGTATTTT. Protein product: CASSHMIAGGTDTQYF.

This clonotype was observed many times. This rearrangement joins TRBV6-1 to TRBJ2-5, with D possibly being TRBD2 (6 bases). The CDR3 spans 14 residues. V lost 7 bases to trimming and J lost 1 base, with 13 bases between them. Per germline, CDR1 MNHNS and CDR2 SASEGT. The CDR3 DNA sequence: TGTGCCAGCACCAACGCGGGACTCCAAGAGACCCAGTACTTC. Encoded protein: CASTNAGLQETQYF.

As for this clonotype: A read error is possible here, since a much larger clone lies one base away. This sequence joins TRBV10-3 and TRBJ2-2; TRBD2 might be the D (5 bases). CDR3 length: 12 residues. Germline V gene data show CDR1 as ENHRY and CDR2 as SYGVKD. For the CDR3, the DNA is TGTGCCATCACTGGGAACACCGGGGAGATGTTTTTT. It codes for CAITGNTGEMFF.

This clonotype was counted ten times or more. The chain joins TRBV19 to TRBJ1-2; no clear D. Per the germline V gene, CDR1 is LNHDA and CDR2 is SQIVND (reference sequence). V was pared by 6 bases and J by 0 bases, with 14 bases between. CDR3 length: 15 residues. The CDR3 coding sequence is TGTGCCAGTAGCATTAGTCCGAATCCTAACTATGGCTACACCTTC. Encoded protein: CASSISPNPNYGYTF. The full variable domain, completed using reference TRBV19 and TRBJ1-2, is DGGITQSPKYLFRKEGQNVTLSCEQNLNHDAMYWYRQDPGQGLRLIYYSQIVNDFQKGDIAEGYSVSREKKESFPLTVTSAQKNPTAFYLCASSISPNPNYGYTFGSGTRLTVV.

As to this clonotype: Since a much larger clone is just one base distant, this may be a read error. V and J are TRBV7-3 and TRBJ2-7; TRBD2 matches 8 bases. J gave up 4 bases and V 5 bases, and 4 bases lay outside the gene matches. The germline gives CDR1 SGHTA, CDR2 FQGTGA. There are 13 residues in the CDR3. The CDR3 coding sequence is TGTGCCAGCAGCCTTACTAGCGGTTACGAGCAGTACTTC. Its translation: CASSLTSGYEQYF. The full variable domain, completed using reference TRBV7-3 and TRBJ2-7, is GAGVSQTPSNKVTEKGKYVELRCDPISGHTALYWYRQSLGQGPEFLIYFQGTGAADDSGLPNDRFFAVRPEGSVSTLKIQRTERGDSAVYLCASSLTSGYEQYFGPGTRLTVT.

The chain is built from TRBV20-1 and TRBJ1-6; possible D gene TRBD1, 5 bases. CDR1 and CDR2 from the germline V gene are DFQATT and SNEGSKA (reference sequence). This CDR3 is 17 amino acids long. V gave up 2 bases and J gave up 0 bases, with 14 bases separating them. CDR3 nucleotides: TGCAGTGCTAGACCTATGACAGTGAGCTCCTATAATTCACCCCTCCACTTT. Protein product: CSARPMTVSSYNSPLHF.